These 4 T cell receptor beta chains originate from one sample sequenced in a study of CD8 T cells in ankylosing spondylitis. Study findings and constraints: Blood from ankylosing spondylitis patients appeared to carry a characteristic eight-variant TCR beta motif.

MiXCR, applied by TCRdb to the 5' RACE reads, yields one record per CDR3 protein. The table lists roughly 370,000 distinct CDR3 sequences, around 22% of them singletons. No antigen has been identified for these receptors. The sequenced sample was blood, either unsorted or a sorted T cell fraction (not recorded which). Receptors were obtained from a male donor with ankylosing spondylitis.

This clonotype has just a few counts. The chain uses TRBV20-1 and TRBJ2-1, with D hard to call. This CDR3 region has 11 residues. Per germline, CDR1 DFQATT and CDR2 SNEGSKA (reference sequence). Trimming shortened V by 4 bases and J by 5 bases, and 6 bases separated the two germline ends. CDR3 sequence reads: CSATNDNEQFF. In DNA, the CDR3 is TGCAGTGCTACAAATGACAATGAGCAGTTCTTC.

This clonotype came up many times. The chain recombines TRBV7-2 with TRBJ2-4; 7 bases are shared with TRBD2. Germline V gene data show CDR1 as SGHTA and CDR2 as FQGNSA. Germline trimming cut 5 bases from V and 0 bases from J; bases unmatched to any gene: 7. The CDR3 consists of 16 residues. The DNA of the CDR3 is TGTGCCAGCAGCGTGGGACTATTACTAGCCAAAAACATTCAGTACTTC. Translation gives CASSVGLLLAKNIQYF.

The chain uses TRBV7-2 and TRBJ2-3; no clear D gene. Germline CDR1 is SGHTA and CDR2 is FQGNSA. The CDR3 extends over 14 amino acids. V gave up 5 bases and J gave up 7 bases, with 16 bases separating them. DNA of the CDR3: TGTGCCAGCAGCAACCGACACAAGATACATACGCAGTATTTT. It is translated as CASSNRHKIHTQYF.

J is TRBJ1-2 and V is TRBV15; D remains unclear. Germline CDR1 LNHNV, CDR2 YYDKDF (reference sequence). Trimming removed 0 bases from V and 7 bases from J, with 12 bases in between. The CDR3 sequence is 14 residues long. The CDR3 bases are TGTGCCACCAGCAGAGATGTGGTCGCAGGTGGCTACACCTTC. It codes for CATSRDVVAGGYTF.